The rows below give T cell receptor beta chains drawn from one sample of a study of naive and memory T cell subsets. TCRdb called the UMI-ligation and nested PCR reads again in MiXCR, with one record for every CDR3 protein. The data show 77,000 or so distinct CDR3 sequences, around 13% seen once. Material: central memory CD4+ T cells from blood. The source is a human donor in good health. The CDR3 runs from the conserved cysteine through the conserved F or W. D genes are given only for firm matches. Clone size is stated in some rows and not others, as once, few, many or a class when expanded.

TRBD1	few	TRBV5-1	TRBJ1-1	TGCGCCAGCAGCTCGTCCGGGACAGGGATCACTGAAGCTTTCTTT	CASSSSGTGITEAFF
TRBD2	many	TRBV29-1	TRBJ2-7	TGCAGCGTGAGGGATGGGAGGGGAACCTACGAGCAGTACTTC	CSVRDGRGTYEQYF
TRBD2	many	TRBV7-2	TRBJ2-4	TGTGCCAGCAGCCAGGTGGCGGGAGGAGGAAACATTCAGTACTTC	CASSQVAGGGNIQYF
.	many	TRBV7-2	TRBJ2-5	TGTGCCAGCAGCTTAGAGACTTTCTACCAAGAGACCCAGTACTTC	CASSLETFYQETQYF
.	many	TRBV7-7	TRBJ2-1	TGTGCCAGCAGCTTGGGCCTAGCTTTCAATGAGCAGTTCTTC	CASSLGLAFNEQFF
TRBD1	many	TRBV20-1	TRBJ2-1	TGCAGTGCTTTAGACAGGGTAGTAGGATACAATGAGCAGTTCTTC	CSALDRVVGYNEQFF
.	.	TRBV20-1	TRBJ1-6	TGCAGTGCTGGCCAGGGAGGATGGGCCTCTGGCTCACCCCTCCACTTT	CSAGQGGWASGSPLHF
TRBD1	.	TRBV2	TRBJ1-2	TGTGCCAGCGACAGGGACCAGATCTATGGCTACACCTTC	CASDRDQIYGYTF
.	.	TRBV5-1	TRBJ2-1	TGCGCCAGCAGCTCCGGGGGAATCTACAATGAGCAGTTCTTC	CASSSGGIYNEQFF
.	.	TRBV25-1	TRBJ2-3	TGTGCCAGCAGTGAAAACGGGGGCACAGATACGCAGTATTTT	CASSENGGTDTQYF
.	.	TRBV18	TRBJ2-5	TGTGCCAGCTCACGAGCCCGCGGGGAGACCCAGTACTTC	CASSRARGETQYF
.	.	TRBV5-1	TRBJ2-7	TGCGCCAGCAGCTTGGTTGCACAGGCCTTATACGAGCAGTACTTC	CASSLVAQALYEQYF
TRBD2	few	TRBV5-4	TRBJ2-3	TGTGCCAGCAGCTTGATGAGCGGGGGAGCTAGCACAGATACGCAGTATTTT	CASSLMSGGASTDTQYF
TRBD2	few	TRBV11-1	TRBJ2-5	TGTGCCAGCAGCTTAGCCCAACTAGCGGGAGGCTGGGGGGCGCAAGAGACCCAGTACTTC	CASSLAQLAGGWGAQETQYF
.	.	TRBV30	TRBJ2-1	TGTGCCTGGACGAAGCGTAGTAATGAGCAGTTCTTC	CAWTKRSNEQFF
.	few	TRBV20-1	TRBJ2-7	TGCAGTGCTAGGACTGTCGCTAGGGCCTACGAGCAGTACTTC	CSARTVARAYEQYF
.	.	TRBV15	TRBJ1-5	TGTGCCACCAGCAGAGCTTATAGCAATCAGCCCCAGCATTTT	CATSRAYSNQPQHF
TRBD1	few	TRBV29-1	TRBJ2-1	TGCAGCGTAGACAGGGGGCAGCGGGAGTATAATGAGCAGTTCTTC	CSVDRGQREYNEQFF
.	.	TRBV7-9	TRBJ1-5	TGTGCCAGCAGCTTAGGCGAAACTAGCAATCAGCCCCAGCATTTT	CASSLGETSNQPQHF
TRBD2	many	TRBV20-1	TRBJ2-1	TGCAGTGCTAGATGGGCTAGCGGGAGTGGTGATGAGCAGTTCTTC	CSARWASGSGDEQFF
.	many	TRBV6-5	TRBJ2-3	TGTGCCAGCAGTTACCGGGATACGCAGTATTTT	CASSYRDTQYF
.	medium-sized	TRBV5-4	TRBJ2-2	TGTGCCAGCAGCTTGGCCGAAAACACCGGGGAGCTGTTTTTT	CASSLAENTGELFF
TRBD1	.	TRBV29-1	TRBJ1-2	TGCAGCGTGGGCGGACAGGGCCATGGCTACACCTTC	CSVGGQGHGYTF
TRBD2	many	TRBV5-5	TRBJ2-1	TGTGCCAGCAGCCATAGAGGTCTAGCGGGGAAGGATAACTCCTACAATGAGCAGTTCTTC	CASSHRGLAGKDNSYNEQFF
.	.	TRBV5-1	TRBJ2-7	TGCGCCAGCAGGGACAGCCCCTACGAGCAGTACTTC	CASRDSPYEQYF
.	many	TRBV30	TRBJ1-2	TGTGCCTGGAGTGTAAGGCTCCCCGGCGATGGCTACACCTTC	CAWSVRLPGDGYTF
.	many	TRBV2	TRBJ2-1	TGTGCCAGCAGTGAACTAGTGGGGGAGCAGTTCTTC	CASSELVGEQFF
.	few	TRBV5-6	TRBJ1-2	TGTGCCAGCAGCTTGGACGGCCGATCTCCTATCTATGGCTACACCTTC	CASSLDGRSPIYGYTF
.	many	TRBV4-1	TRBJ1-1	TGCGCCAGCAGCCGTCAGGACAGCATGAACACTGAAGCTTTCTTT	CASSRQDSMNTEAFF
.	few	TRBV6-5	TRBJ2-7	TGTGCCAGCAGGCCCCTCCGAAGCTCCTACGAGCAGTACTTC	CASRPLRSSYEQYF
.	.	TRBV27	TRBJ2-6	TGTGCCAGCAGTGCACAGGAGAGGAGCTCTGGGGCCAACGTCCTGACTTTC	CASSAQERSSGANVLTF
.	.	TRBV29-1	TRBJ1-4	TGCAGCGCCCAACGGGGAGCAGGTGAAAACGTGTTTTTT	CSAQRGAGENVFF
.	few	TRBV20-1	TRBJ2-5	TGCAGTGCTCTTAGGACACTCGGAGGGGAGACCCAGTACTTC	CSALRTLGGETQYF
TRBD2	.	TRBV9	TRBJ2-7	TGTGCCAGCAGCGTCGGACTAGCCGGATACGAGCAGTACTTC	CASSVGLAGYEQYF
TRBD1	many	TRBV18	TRBJ1-4	TGTGCCAGCTCACCTGTTATGGGACAGGGGGATGAAAAACTGTTTTTT	CASSPVMGQGDEKLFF
TRBD1	.	TRBV29-1	TRBJ1-1	TGCAGCGTTGAAGTGGACAGGGACAACACTGAAGCTTTCTTT	CSVEVDRDNTEAFF
.	few	TRBV7-8	TRBJ2-5	TGTGCCAGCAGCTTAGTACCCGGGCGAGCCGAGACCCAGTACTTC	CASSLVPGRAETQYF
TRBD2	many	TRBV10-2	TRBJ2-3	TGCGCCAGCAGTGAGTCCCTTAGCGGGAGGGGACTCACAGATACGCAGTATTTT	CASSESLSGRGLTDTQYF
TRBD1	.	TRBV4-2	TRBJ1-2	TGTGCCAGCAGCTATCCGACAGGGCAATATGGCTACACCTTC	CASSYPTGQYGYTF
TRBD2	.	TRBV28	TRBJ2-7	TGTGCCAGCAGCCGAGAGGCTAGCGGGTTCTACGAGCAGTACTTC	CASSREASGFYEQYF